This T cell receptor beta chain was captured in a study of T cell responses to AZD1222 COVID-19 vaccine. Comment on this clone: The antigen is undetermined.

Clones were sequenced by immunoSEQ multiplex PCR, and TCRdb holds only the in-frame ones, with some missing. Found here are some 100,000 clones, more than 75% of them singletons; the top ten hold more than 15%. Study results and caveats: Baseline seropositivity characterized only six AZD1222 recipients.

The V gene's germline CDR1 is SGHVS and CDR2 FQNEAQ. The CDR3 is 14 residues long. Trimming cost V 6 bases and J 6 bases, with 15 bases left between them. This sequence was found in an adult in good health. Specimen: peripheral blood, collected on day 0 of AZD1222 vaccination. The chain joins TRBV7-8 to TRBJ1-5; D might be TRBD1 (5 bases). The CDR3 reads CASRREGRGQPQHF. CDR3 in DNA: TGTGCCAGCAGACGGGAGGGGAGGGGTCAGCCCCAGCATTTT.